This T cell receptor (beta chain) was captured by sequencing in a study of PD-L1 blockade in urothelial cancer. Study-level background: Dosed intravenously at 1,200 mg every 3 weeks, atezolizumab was initiated by patients around 2014.

The time point: peripheral blood 6 weeks after treatment start. Patients' cancers were locally advanced or metastatic urothelial carcinomas. Each PCR reaction had synthetic TCR analog templates spiked into it. Profiling relied on immunoSEQ multiplex PCR, and the TCRdb table lists in-frame clones only, not all of them. The data show more than 60,000 clones, approximately 91% seen once. The TCR was taken from a man in his fifties or sixties with urothelial cancer. Sequences were derived from PBMCs, sampled around atezolizumab (anti-PD-L1) treatment.

CDR3 bases: TGTGCCAGCAGGGAATTTCAGGGCTCCGGGGAGCTGTTTTTT. Amino acids: CASREFQGSGELFF. V and J are TRBV2 and TRBJ2-2; D possibly corresponds to TRBD1 (5 bases). The germline V gene encodes CDR1 SNHLY and CDR2 FYNNEI. This CDR3 is 14 amino acids long. Trimming left V 6 bases short and J 6 bases short, with 14 bases between.